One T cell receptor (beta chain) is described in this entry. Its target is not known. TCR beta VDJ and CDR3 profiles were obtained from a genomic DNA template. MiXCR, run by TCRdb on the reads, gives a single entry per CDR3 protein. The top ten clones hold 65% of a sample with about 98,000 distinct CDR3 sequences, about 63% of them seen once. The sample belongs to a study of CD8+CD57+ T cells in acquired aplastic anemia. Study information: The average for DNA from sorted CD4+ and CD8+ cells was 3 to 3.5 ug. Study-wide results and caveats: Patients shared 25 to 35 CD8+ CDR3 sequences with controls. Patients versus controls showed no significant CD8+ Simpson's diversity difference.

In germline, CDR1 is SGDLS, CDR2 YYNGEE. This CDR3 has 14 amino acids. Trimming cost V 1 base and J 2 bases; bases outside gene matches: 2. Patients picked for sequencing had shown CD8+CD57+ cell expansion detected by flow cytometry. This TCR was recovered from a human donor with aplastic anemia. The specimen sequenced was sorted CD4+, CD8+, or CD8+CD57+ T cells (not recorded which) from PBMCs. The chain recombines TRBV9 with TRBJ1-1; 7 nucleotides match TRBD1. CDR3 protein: CASSVRQGNTEAFF. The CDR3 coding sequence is TGTGCCAGCAGCGTACGACAGGGAAACACTGAAGCTTTCTTT.